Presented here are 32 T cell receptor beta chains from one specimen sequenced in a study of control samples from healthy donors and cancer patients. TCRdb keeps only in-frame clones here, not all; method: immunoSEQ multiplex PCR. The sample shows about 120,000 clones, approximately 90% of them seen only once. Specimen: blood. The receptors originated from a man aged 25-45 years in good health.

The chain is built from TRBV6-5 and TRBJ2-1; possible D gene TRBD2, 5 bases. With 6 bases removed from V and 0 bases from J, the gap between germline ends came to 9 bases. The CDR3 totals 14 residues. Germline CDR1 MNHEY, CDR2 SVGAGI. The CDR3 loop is CASSGEPSYNEQFF. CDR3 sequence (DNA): TGTGCCAGCAGCGGGGAGCCCTCCTACAATGAGCAGTTCTTC.

In DNA form, the CDR3 reads TGTGCCAGCTCACCACCGGGACACGAGAACACTGAAGCTTTCTTT. It yields the protein CASSPPGHENTEAFF. The chain couples TRBV18 to TRBJ1-1, with D possibly being TRBD1 (6 bases). This CDR3 spans 15 amino acids. Germline lookup yields CDR1 KGHSH and CDR2 LQKENI. V shed 0 bases and J shed 1 base, with 9 bases lying between them.

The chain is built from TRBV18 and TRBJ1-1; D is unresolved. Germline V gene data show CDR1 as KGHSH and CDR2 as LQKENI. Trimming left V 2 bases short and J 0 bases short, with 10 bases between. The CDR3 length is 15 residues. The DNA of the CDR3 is TGTGCCAGCTCACCAAGGGCGGGGTTGAACACTGAAGCTTTCTTT. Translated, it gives CASSPRAGLNTEAFF.

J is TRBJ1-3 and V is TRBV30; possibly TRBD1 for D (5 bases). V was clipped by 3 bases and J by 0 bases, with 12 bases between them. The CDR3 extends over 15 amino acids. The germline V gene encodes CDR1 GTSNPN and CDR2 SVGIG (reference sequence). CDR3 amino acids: CAWRTQGDSGNTIYF. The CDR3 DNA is TGTGCCTGGAGGACTCAGGGCGACTCTGGAAACACCATATATTTT.

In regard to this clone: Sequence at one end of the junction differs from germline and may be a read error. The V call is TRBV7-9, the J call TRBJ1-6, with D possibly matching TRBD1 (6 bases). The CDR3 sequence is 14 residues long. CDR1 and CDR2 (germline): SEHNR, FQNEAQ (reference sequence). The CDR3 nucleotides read TGTGCCAGCAACTTACAGGGAGGCGCTTCACCCCTCCACTTT. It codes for CASNLQGGASPLHF.

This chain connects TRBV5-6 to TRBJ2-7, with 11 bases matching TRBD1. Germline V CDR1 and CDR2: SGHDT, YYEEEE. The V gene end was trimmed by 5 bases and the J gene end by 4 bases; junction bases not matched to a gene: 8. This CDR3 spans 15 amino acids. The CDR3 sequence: CASRLGTGGFYEQYF. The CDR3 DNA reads TGTGCCAGCAGACTCGGGACAGGGGGATTTTACGAGCAGTACTTC.

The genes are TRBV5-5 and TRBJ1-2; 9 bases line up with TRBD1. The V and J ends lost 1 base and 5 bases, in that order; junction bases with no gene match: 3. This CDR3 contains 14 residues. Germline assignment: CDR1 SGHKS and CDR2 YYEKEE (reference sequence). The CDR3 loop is CASSLSGQGYGYTF. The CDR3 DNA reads TGTGCCAGCAGCTTGTCAGGACAGGGGTATGGCTACACCTTC.

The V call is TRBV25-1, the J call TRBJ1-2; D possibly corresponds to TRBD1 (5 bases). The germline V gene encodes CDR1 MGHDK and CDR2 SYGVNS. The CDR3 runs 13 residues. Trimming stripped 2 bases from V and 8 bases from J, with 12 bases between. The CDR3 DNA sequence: TGTGCCAGCAGTGAAAGCAGGGCCCTAGGCTACACCTTC. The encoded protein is CASSESRALGYTF.

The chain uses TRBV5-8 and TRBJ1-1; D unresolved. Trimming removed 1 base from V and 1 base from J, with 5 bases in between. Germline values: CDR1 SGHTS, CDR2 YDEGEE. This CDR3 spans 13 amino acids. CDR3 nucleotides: TGTGCCAGCAGCTTGCTGGGGAACACTGAAGCTTTCTTT. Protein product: CASSLLGNTEAFF.

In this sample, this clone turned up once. The CDR3 region is CASSLGHGNNEQFF. CDR3 bases: TGTGCCAGCTCGTTAGGACACGGGAACAATGAGCAGTTCTTC. The chain couples TRBV9 to TRBJ2-1; D might be TRBD1 or TRBD2, each matching 5 bases. The ends were cut back, 7 bases at V and 5 bases at J, with 16 bases in the middle. The CDR3 runs 14 residues. Germline V gene sequence: CDR1 SGDLS, CDR2 YYNGEE.

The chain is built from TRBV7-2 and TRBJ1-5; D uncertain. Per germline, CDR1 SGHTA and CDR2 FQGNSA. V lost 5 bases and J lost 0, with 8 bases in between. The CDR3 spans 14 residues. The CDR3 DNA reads TGTGCCAGCAGCCCGTGGGATAGCAATCAGCCCCAGCATTTT. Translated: CASSPWDSNQPQHF.

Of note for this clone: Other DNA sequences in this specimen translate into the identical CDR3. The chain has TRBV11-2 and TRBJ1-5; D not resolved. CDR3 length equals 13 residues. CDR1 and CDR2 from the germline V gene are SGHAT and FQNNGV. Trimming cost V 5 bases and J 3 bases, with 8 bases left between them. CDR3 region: CASSPAHNQPQHF. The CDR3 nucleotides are TGTGCCAGCAGCCCCGCCCACAATCAGCCCCAGCATTTT.

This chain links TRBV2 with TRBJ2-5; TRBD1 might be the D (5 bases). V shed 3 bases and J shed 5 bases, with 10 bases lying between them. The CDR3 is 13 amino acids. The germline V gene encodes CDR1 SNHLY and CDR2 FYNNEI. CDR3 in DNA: TGTGCCAGCAGTGATGGGCAGGGTGAGACCCAGTACTTC. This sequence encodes CASSDGQGETQYF.

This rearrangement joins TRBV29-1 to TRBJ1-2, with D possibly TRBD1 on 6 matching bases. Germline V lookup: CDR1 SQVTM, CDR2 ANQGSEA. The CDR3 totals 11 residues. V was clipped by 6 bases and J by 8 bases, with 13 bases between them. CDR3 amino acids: CSVSQGSGYTF. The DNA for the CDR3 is TGCAGCGTGAGCCAGGGGAGCGGCTACACCTTC.

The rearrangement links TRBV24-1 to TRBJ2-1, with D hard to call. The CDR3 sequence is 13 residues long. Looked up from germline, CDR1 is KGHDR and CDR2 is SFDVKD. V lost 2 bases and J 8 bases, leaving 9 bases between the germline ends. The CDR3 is CATSDSNSHEQFF. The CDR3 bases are TGTGCCACCAGTGATTCCAACAGTCATGAGCAGTTCTTC.

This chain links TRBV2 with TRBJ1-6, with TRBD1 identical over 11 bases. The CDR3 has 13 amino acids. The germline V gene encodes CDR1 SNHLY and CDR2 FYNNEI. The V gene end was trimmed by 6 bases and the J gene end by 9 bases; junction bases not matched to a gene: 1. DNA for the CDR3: TGTGCCAGCAGGGGGACAGGGGGTTCACCCCTCCACTTT. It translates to CASRGTGGSPLHF.

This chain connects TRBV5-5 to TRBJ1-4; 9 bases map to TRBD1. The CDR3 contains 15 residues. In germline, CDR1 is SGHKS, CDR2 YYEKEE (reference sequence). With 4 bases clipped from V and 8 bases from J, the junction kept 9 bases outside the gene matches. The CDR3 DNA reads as TGTGCCAGCAGCGTCTGGGACAGGGAAGGGGAAAAACTGTTTTTT. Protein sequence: CASSVWDREGEKLFF.

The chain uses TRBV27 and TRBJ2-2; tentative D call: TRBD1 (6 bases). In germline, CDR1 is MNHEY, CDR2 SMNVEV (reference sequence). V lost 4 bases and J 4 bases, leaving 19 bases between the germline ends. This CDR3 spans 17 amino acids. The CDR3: CASSSQLYRAATGELFF. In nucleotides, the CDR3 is TGTGCCAGCAGTTCTCAGCTCTACAGGGCGGCCACCGGGGAGCTGTTTTTT.

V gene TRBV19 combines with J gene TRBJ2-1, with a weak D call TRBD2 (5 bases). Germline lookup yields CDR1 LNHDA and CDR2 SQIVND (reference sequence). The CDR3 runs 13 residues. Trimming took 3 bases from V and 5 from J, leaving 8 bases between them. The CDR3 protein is CASSIPGDNEQFF. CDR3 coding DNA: TGTGCCAGTAGTATTCCCGGGGACAATGAGCAGTTCTTC.

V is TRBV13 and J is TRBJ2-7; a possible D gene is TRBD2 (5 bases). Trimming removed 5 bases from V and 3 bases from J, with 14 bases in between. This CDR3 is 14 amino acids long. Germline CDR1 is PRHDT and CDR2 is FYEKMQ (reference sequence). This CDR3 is CASSASWTHYEQYF. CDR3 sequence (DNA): TGTGCCAGCAGCGCCTCCTGGACTCACTACGAGCAGTACTTC.

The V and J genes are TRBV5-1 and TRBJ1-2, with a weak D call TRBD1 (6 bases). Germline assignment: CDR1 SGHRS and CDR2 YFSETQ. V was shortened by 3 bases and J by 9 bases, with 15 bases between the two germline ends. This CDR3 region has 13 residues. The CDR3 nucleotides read TGCGCCAGCAGCTCGGACAGAGTCGGGAGCTACACCTTC. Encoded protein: CASSSDRVGSYTF.

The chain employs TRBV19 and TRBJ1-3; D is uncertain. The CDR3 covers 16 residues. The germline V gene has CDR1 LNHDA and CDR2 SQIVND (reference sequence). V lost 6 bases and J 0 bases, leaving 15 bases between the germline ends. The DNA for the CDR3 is TGTGCCAGTAGCCCTGACCGGAGTATCTCTGGAAACACCATATATTTT. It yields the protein CASSPDRSISGNTIYF.

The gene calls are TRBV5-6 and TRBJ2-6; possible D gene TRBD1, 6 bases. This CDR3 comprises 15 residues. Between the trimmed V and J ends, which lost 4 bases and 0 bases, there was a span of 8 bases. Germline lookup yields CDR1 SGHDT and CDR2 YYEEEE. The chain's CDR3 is CASSQGYSGANVLTF. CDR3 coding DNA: TGTGCCAGCAGCCAGGGGTACTCTGGGGCCAACGTCCTGACTTTC.

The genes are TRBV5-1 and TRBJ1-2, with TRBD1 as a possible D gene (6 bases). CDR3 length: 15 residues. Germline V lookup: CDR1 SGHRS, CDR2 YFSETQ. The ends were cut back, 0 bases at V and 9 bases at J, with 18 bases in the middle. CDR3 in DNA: TGCGCCAGCAGCTTGGGTCAATCAGGGGAGGACAGCTACACCTTC. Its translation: CASSLGQSGEDSYTF.

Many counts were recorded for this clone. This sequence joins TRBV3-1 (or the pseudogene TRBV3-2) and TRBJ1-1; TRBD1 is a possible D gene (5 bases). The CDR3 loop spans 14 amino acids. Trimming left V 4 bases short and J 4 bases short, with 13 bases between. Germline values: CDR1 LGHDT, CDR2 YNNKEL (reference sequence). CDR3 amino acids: CASSRGRVGTEAFF. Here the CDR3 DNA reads TGTGCCAGCAGCCGGGGCAGGGTAGGCACTGAAGCTTTCTTT.

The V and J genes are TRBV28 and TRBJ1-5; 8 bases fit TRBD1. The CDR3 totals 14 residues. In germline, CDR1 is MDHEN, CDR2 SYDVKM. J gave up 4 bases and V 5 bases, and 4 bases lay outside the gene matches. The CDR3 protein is CASSPQGANQPQHF. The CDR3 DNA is TGTGCCAGCAGTCCTCAGGGGGCGAATCAGCCCCAGCATTTT.

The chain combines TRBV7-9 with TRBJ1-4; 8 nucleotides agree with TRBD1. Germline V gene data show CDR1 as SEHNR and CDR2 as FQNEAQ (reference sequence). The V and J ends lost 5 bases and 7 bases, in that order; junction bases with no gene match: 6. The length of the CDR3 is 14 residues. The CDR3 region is CASSTGQESEKLFF. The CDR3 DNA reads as TGTGCCAGCAGCACGGGACAGGAAAGTGAAAAACTGTTTTTT.

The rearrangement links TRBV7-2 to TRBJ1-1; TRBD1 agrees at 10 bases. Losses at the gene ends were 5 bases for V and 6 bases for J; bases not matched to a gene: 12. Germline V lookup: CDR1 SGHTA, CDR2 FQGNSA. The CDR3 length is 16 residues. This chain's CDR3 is CASSPGVVGQGSEAFF. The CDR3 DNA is TGTGCCAGCAGCCCTGGAGTAGTGGGACAGGGGTCTGAAGCTTTCTTT.

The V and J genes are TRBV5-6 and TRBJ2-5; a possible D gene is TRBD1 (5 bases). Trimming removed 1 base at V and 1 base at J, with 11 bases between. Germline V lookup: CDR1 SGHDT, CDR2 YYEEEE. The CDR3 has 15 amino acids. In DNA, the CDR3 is TGTGCCAGCAGCTTGCTGACAGACTTCCAAGAGACCCAGTACTTC. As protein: CASSLLTDFQETQYF.

The chain's CDR3 is CASSLVGIGRDTEAFF. The CDR3 coding sequence is TGTGCCAGCAGCTTAGTCGGAATAGGGCGGGACACTGAAGCTTTCTTT. The V call is TRBV11-2, the J call TRBJ1-1; the D is unclear. CDR3 size: 16 residues. Looked up from germline, CDR1 is SGHAT and CDR2 is FQNNGV. The V end was cut by 1 base, the J end by 3 bases, with 15 bases between.

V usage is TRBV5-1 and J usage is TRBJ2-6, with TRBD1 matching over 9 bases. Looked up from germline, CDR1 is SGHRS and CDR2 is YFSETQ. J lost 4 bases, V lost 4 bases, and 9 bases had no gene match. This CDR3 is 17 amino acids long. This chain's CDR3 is CASSEGTGHTGANVLTF. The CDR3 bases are TGCGCCAGCAGCGAGGGGACAGGGCATACCGGGGCCAACGTCCTGACTTTC.

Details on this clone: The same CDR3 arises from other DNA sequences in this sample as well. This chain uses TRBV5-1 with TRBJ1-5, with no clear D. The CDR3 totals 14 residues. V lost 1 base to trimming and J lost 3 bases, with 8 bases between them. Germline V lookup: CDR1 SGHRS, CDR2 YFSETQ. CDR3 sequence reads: CASSLSGDNQPQHF. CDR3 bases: TGCGCCAGCAGCTTGTCCGGGGACAATCAGCCCCAGCATTTT.